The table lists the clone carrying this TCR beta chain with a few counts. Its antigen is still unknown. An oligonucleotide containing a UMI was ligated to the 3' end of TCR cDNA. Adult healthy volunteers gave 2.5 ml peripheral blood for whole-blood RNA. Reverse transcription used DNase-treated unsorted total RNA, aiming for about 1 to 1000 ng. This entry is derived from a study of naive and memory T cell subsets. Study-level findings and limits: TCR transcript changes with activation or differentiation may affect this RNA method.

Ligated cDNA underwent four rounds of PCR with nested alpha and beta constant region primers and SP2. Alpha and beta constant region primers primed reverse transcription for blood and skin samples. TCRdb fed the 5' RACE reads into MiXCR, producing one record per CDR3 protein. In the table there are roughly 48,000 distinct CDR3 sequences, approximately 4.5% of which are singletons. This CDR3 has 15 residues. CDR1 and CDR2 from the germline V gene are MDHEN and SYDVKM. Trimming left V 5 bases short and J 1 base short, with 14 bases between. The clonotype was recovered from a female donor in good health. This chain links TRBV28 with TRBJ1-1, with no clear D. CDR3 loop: CASSPPGARNTEAFF. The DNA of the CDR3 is TGTGCCAGCAGTCCTCCCGGCGCGAGGAACACTGAAGCTTTCTTT.